The 27 T cell receptor beta chains below were found in one sample sequenced in a study of CD4 T cells in relation to SARS-CoV-2 and coronaviruses. These TCRs are of unknown antigen specificity. Before the COVID-19 pandemic, during about 2010-2018, CD4+ T cells were taken from unexposed donors. CD4+ T cells were isolated from the cells after 10 days of culture. Only in-frame clones appear in the TCRdb table, and some are missing; sequencing was by immunoSEQ multiplex PCR. The sample lists 9,500 to 12,000 clones; roughly 81% were seen once. Material for sequencing was CD4+ T cells from PBMCs, cultured in vitro. The receptor source for this set is a human donor in good health.

The rearrangement joins TRBV5-8 to TRBJ2-5; perhaps D is TRBD1 or TRBD2 (6 bases each). The V end lost 0 bases, the J end lost 2 bases, and 8 bases lay between the germline ends. The CDR3 is made up of 14 amino acids. CDR1 SGHTS and CDR2 YDEGEE come from the germline V gene. For the CDR3, the DNA is TGTGCCAGCAGCTTGGTAGGGGGGCAAGAGACCCAGTACTTC. This encodes CASSLVGGQETQYF.

The chain is built from TRBV25-1 and TRBJ2-3; no reliable D call. The CDR3 is 14 amino acids. The germline V gene encodes CDR1 MGHDK and CDR2 SYGVNS. V lost 7 bases and J lost 1, with 12 bases in between. CDR3 region: CASTFNSGTDTQYF. The CDR3 DNA sequence: TGTGCCAGCACGTTTAACAGCGGCACAGATACGCAGTATTTT.

The J gene is TRBJ2-5, the V gene TRBV6-1; 9 bases fit TRBD2. Germline CDR1 MNHNS, CDR2 SASEGT. This CDR3 has 14 amino acids. Trimming took 6 bases from V and 5 from J; bases not matched to a gene: 7. CDR3 in DNA: TGTGCCAGCAGGAGTAGCGGGAGCGGGGAGACCCAGTACTTC. This translates into CASRSSGSGETQYF.

The rearrangement joins TRBV30 to TRBJ1-1; 8 nucleotides match TRBD1. The junction had 6 bases not matched to a gene; V was cut back by 4 bases and J by 5 bases. This CDR3 region has 13 residues. Germline assignment: CDR1 GTSNPN and CDR2 SVGIG (reference sequence). In nucleotides, the CDR3 is TGTGCCTGGACCGTCAGGGGGCGAACTGAAGCTTTCTTT. Translation: CAWTVRGRTEAFF.

The rearrangement uses TRBV5-4 and TRBJ2-1, with D perhaps matching TRBD2 (6 bases). V lost 4 bases to trimming and J lost 7 bases, with 18 bases between them. Per germline, CDR1 SGHNT and CDR2 YYREEE (reference sequence). The CDR3 has 15 residues. CDR3 sequence (DNA): TGTGCCAGCAGCCGCGGGCGGGAAGGTCCGAATGAGCAGTTCTTC. The encoded protein is CASSRGREGPNEQFF.

This clone was counted only a few times. The CDR3 DNA follows: TGTGCCAGCAGTGAGAGTACGGACCGACGGGTGCCCCAGCATTTT. This encodes CASSESTDRRVPQHF. The chain carries TRBV2 and TRBJ1-5, with unresolved D. The CDR3 is 15 amino acids. The germline CDR1 and CDR2 sequences are SNHLY and FYNNEI. V shed 3 bases and J shed 9 bases, with 18 bases lying between them.

The V and J genes are TRBV10-3 and TRBJ2-7; tentatively, D is TRBD2 (5 bases). Germline CDR1 ENHRY, CDR2 SYGVKD. This CDR3 spans 14 amino acids. Between the trimmed V and J ends, which lost 10 bases and 2 bases, there was a span of 18 bases. Here the CDR3 reads CATRKAREAYEQYF. The CDR3 nucleotides read TGTGCCACTCGCAAGGCACGGGAAGCCTACGAGCAGTACTTC.

The chain uses TRBV5-1 and TRBJ2-5; tentatively, D is TRBD1 (7 bases). The V gene's germline CDR1 is SGHRS and CDR2 YFSETQ. With 7 bases removed from V and 4 bases from J, the gap between germline ends came to 20 bases. This CDR3 spans 15 amino acids. The CDR3 DNA reads TGCGCCAGCGCCAGGGGGGACCGTCCCCCAGAGACCCAGTACTTC. Protein sequence: CASARGDRPPETQYF.

The genes are TRBV18 and TRBJ2-7; D possibly uses TRBD1 or TRBD2 (5 bases each). The V end was cut by 6 bases, the J end by 4 bases, with 19 bases between. Germline V CDR1 and CDR2: KGHSH, LQKENI. CDR3 size: 15 residues. This CDR3 reads CASSPGTGLSYEQYF. CDR3 coding DNA: TGTGCCAGCTCCCCAGGGACGGGGCTTAGTTACGAGCAGTACTTC.

This chain joins TRBV11-3 and TRBJ2-5; TRBD1 is a possible D gene (5 bases). Germline CDR1 is SGHNT and CDR2 is YENEEA. This CDR3 is built from 14 residues. Trimming cost V 4 bases and J 5 bases, with 14 bases left between them. CDR3 nucleotides: TGTGCCAGCAGCTCATCAGGGAACCGGGAGACCCAGTACTTC. Its translation: CASSSSGNRETQYF.

This clone was observed a few times. The chain joins TRBV4-3 to TRBJ1-2; a possible D gene is TRBD1 (5 bases). V gave up 2 bases and J gave up 4 bases, with 11 bases separating them. The germline V gene encodes CDR1 LGHNA and CDR2 YSLEER. The CDR3 runs 14 residues. CDR3 in amino acids: CASSQSRGSYGYTF. CDR3 in DNA: TGCGCCAGCAGCCAATCTAGGGGAAGCTATGGCTACACCTTC.

The V call is TRBV3-1 (or the pseudogene TRBV3-2), the J call TRBJ2-1; TRBD2 agrees at 10 bases. CDR1 and CDR2 from the germline V gene are LGHDT and YNNKEL (reference sequence). V lost 4 bases, J lost 0 bases, and 3 bases stayed unmatched. This CDR3 contains 16 residues. The CDR3 here is CASSRLAGSSYNEQFF. The DNA for the CDR3 is TGTGCCAGCAGCCGACTAGCGGGTAGCTCCTACAATGAGCAGTTCTTC.

This clone appeared once. The chain recombines TRBV7-9 with TRBJ2-7, with a possible D match to TRBD2 (6 bases). Germline CDR1 is SEHNR and CDR2 is FQNEAQ (reference sequence). V lost 1 base to trimming and J lost 6 bases, with 19 bases between them. The CDR3 is 16 residues long. Here the CDR3 DNA reads TGTGCCAGCAGCTTAGGGAGGGGCACCCAACTTCGCGAGCAGTACTTC. Translation: CASSLGRGTQLREQYF. Supplemented by reference TRBV7-9 and TRBJ2-7, the full variable domain reads DTGVSQNPRHKITKRGQNVTFRCDPISEHNRLYWYRQTLGQGPEFLTYFQNEAQLEKSRLLSDRFSAERPKGSFSTLEIQRTEQGDSAMYLCASSLGRGTQLREQYFGPGTRLTVT.

The chain has TRBV11-3 and TRBJ2-3; TRBD1 matches 7 bases. The ends lost 5 bases at V and 2 bases at J; junction bases unmatched: 7. Germline loops: CDR1 SGHNT, CDR2 YENEEA. The CDR3 runs 15 residues. CDR3 in DNA: TGTGCCAGCAGCACCCGGACAGGCCTCACAGATACGCAGTATTTT. Translation: CASSTRTGLTDTQYF.

This clone was seen once. V is TRBV28 and J is TRBJ1-2; D not resolved. The CDR3 contains 15 residues. V was shortened by 4 bases and J by 5 bases, with 17 bases between the two germline ends. From germline, CDR1 is MDHEN and CDR2 SYDVKM. The CDR3 reads CASSYSGGRRYGYTF. For the CDR3, the DNA is TGTGCCAGCAGTTATAGTGGCGGACGAAGATATGGCTACACCTTC.

This clone was seen more than once but under ten times. This chain links TRBV30 with TRBJ2-7; D is tentatively TRBD1 or TRBD2 (5 bases each). Germline V lookup: CDR1 GTSNPN, CDR2 SVGIG (reference sequence). The CDR3 covers 13 residues. V dropped 7 bases and J dropped 2 bases, with 15 bases sitting between them. The CDR3 region is CALIRDGPYEQYF. The DNA for the CDR3 is TGTGCCTTGATTCGGGACGGACCCTACGAGCAGTACTTC.

V gene TRBV7-9 combines with J gene TRBJ2-3; the match to TRBD1 covers 9 bases. This CDR3 region has 16 residues. Germline trimming cut 6 bases from V and 4 bases from J; bases unmatched to any gene: 11. Germline V gene data show CDR1 as SEHNR and CDR2 as FQNEAQ (reference sequence). As DNA, the CDR3 is TGTGCCAGCAGTTCCGGGACAGGGACGTTCTCAGATACGCAGTATTTT. This codes for CASSSGTGTFSDTQYF.

The rearrangement links TRBV3-1 (or the pseudogene TRBV3-2) to TRBJ1-1; the D is unclear. The V gene lost 4 bases and the J gene lost 1 base, with 10 bases spanning the gap. The CDR3 sequence is 14 residues long. Per the germline V gene, CDR1 is LGHDT and CDR2 is YNNKEL (reference sequence). The CDR3 nucleotides read TGTGCCAGCAGCCCGATGCCAGGGAACACTGAAGCTTTCTTT. Protein: CASSPMPGNTEAFF.

As DNA, the CDR3 is TGTGCCAGCAGCTTGTCAGGGACCGGGACCCAGTACTTC. Translated, it gives CASSLSGTGTQYF. V and J are TRBV5-5 and TRBJ2-5, with D perhaps being TRBD1 or TRBD2 (5 bases each). Germline V gives CDR1 SGHKS, CDR2 YYEKEE (reference sequence). V lost 1 base to trimming and J lost 7 bases, with 11 bases between them. This CDR3 contains 13 residues.

J is TRBJ2-7 and V is TRBV7-3, with D unresolved. The CDR3 has 16 amino acids. Trimming shortened V by 5 bases and J by 2 bases, and 19 bases separated the two germline ends. Germline values: CDR1 SGHTA, CDR2 FQGTGA. CDR3 coding DNA: TGTGCCAGCAGCGCCCCCCATACACAGATCGCCTACGAGCAGTACTTC. This codes for CASSAPHTQIAYEQYF.

The chain employs TRBV19 and TRBJ1-3, with a weak D call TRBD1 (6 bases). Trimming shortened V by 5 bases and J by 0 bases, and 11 bases separated the two germline ends. Germline V gene lookup returns CDR1 LNHDA and CDR2 SQIVND (reference sequence). This CDR3 is built from 15 residues. This CDR3 reads CASSPRDNSGNTIYF. In nucleotides, the CDR3 is TGTGCCAGTAGTCCCCGGGACAACTCTGGAAACACCATATATTTT.

V gene TRBV7-8 combines with J gene TRBJ2-1; D tentatively fits TRBD1 or TRBD2 (6 bases each). The V gene's germline CDR1 is SGHVS and CDR2 FQNEAQ. V was pared by 5 bases and J by 0 bases, with 20 bases between. CDR3 length: 18 residues. CDR3 coding DNA: TGTGCCAGCAGCCGAGGGGGGCTAGCCCCGAGCTCCTACAATGAGCAGTTCTTC. Translated, it gives CASSRGGLAPSSYNEQFF.

This chain connects TRBV18 to TRBJ1-1; maybe TRBD1 (5 bases). V shed 0 bases and J shed 5 bases, with 10 bases lying between them. The V gene's germline CDR1 is KGHSH and CDR2 LQKENI. The CDR3 spans 14 residues. CDR3 sequence reads: CASSPPRDGTEAFF. The CDR3 DNA follows: TGTGCCAGCTCACCACCCAGGGATGGGACTGAAGCTTTCTTT.

The chain links TRBV12-3 or TRBV12-4 to TRBJ2-5; D is undetermined. Trimming left V 2 bases short and J 3 bases short, with 7 bases between. The CDR3 runs 13 residues. CDR3 residues: CASSLHREETQYF. For the CDR3, the DNA is TGTGCCAGCAGTTTACACAGAGAAGAGACCCAGTACTTC.

The chain combines TRBV18 with TRBJ2-5; D remains unclear. V was trimmed by 0 bases and J by 5 bases, leaving 16 bases between them. Germline CDR1 is KGHSH and CDR2 is LQKENI. The CDR3 length is 16 residues. The CDR3 spells CASSPPVPQARETQYF. The CDR3 region has the DNA TGTGCCAGCTCACCACCGGTCCCCCAGGCGAGGGAGACCCAGTACTTC.

J is TRBJ2-2 and V is TRBV20-1; 8 bases agree with TRBD2. With 3 bases clipped from V and 4 bases from J, the junction kept 7 bases outside the gene matches. The CDR3 length is 15 residues. CDR1 and CDR2 (germline): DFQATT, SNEGSKA (reference sequence). DNA of the CDR3: TGCAGTGCTAGTGCTAGCGGGCTAGGCACCGGGGAGCTGTTTTTT. Its protein product is CSASASGLGTGELFF.

The rearrangement links TRBV10-3 to TRBJ2-1, with 9 bases identical to TRBD1. The CDR3 runs to 15 residues. The germline V gene has CDR1 ENHRY and CDR2 SYGVKD. V lost 6 bases and J lost 0; bases outside the gene matches: 3. The CDR3 region is CAISGTGNSYNEQFF. In nucleotides, the CDR3 is TGTGCCATCAGCGGGACAGGGAACTCCTACAATGAGCAGTTCTTC.